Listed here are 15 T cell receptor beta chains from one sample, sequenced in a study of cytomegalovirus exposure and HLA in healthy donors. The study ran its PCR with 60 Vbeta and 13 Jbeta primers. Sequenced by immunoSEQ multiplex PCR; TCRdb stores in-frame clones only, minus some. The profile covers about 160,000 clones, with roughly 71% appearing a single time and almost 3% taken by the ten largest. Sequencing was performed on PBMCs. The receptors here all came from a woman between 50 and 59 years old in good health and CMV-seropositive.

The CDR3 spells CAIKRGGETQYF. Written as DNA, the CDR3 is TGTGCCATCAAACGGGGGGGAGAGACCCAGTACTTC. The chain employs TRBV5-4 and TRBJ2-5; 8 bases align to TRBD2. The ends lost 9 bases at V and 4 bases at J; junction bases unmatched: 5. This CDR3 is built from 12 residues. Germline CDR1 and CDR2: SGHNT and YYREEE (reference sequence).

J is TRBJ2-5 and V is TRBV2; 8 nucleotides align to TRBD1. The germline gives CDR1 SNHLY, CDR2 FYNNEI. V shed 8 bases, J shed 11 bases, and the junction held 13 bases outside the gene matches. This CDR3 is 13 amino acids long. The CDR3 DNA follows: TGTGCCAGCGACGGGACAGGAGCCGGTGAGCAGTACTTC. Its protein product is CASDGTGAGEQYF.

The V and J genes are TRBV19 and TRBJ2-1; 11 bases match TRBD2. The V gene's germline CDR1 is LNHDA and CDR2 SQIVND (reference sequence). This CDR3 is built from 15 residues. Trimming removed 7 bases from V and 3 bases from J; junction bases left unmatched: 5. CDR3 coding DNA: TGTGCCAGTACCCCGACTAGCGGGGTCTACAATGAGCAGTTCTTC. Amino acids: CASTPTSGVYNEQFF.

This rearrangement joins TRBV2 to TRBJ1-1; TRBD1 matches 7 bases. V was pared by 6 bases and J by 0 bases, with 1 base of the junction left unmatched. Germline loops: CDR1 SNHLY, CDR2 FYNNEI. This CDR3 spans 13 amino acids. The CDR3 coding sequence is TGTGCCAGCAGGGGACAGATGAACACTGAAGCTTTCTTT. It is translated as CASRGQMNTEAFF.

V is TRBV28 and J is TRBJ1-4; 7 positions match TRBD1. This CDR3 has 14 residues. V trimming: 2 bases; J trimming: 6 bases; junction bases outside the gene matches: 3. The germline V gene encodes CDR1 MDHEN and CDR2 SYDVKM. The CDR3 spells CASSLGQAHEKLFF. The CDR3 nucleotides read TGTGCCAGCAGTTTAGGACAGGCCCATGAAAAACTGTTTTTT.

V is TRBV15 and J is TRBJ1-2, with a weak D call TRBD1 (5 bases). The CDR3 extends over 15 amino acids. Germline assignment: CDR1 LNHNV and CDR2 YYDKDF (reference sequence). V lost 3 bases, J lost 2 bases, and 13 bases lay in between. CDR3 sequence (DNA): TGTGCCACCAGCAGGGGCCGGGGGGGAAACTATGGCTACACCTTC. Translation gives CATSRGRGGNYGYTF.

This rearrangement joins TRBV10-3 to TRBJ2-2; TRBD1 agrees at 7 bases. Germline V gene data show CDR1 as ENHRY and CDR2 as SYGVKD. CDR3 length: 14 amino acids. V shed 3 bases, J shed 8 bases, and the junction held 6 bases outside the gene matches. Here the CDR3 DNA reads TGTGCCATCAGTGAACAGGGGTACGAAGGGGAGCTGTTTTTT. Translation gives CAISEQGYEGELFF.

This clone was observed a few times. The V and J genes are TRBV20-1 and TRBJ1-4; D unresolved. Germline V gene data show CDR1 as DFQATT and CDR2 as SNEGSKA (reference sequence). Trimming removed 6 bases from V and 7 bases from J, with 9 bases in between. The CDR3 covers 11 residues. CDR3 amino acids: CSASTGEKLFF. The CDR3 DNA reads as TGCAGTGCCTCGACGGGTGAAAAACTGTTTTTT.

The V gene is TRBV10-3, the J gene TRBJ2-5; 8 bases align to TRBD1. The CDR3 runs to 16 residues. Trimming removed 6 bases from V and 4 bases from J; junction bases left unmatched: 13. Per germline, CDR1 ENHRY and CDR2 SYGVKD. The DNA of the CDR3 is TGTGCCATCAGCGACTCAGGGGGCGCGGGGTCAGAGACCCAGTACTTC. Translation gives CAISDSGGAGSETQYF.

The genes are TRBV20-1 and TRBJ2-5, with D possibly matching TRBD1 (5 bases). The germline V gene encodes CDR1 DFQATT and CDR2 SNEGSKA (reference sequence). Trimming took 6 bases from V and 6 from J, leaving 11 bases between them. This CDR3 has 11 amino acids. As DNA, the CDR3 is TGCAGTGCCGTTAGGGGCCAGACCCAGTACTTC. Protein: CSAVRGQTQYF.

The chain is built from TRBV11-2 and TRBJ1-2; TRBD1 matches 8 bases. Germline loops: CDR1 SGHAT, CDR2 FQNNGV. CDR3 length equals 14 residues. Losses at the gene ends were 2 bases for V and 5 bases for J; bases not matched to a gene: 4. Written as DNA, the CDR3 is TGTGCCAGCAGCTTACAGGGGGCCGGGTATGGCTACACCTTC. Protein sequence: CASSLQGAGYGYTF.

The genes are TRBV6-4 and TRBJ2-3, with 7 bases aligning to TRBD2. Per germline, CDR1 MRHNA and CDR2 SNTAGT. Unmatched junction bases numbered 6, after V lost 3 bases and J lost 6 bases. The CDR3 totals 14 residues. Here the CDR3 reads CASSESGGSDTQYF. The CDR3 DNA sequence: TGTGCCAGCAGTGAATCGGGGGGATCTGATACGCAGTATTTT.

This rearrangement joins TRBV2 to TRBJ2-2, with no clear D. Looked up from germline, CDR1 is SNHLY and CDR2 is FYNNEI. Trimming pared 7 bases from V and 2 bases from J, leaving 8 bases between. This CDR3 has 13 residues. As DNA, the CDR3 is TGTGCCAGCAAAGCTACTAACACCGGGGAGCTGTTTTTT. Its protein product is CASKATNTGELFF. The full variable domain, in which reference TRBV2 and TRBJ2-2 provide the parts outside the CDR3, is EPEVTQTPSHQVTQMGQEVILRCVPISNHLYFYWYRQILGQKVEFLVSFYNNEISEKSEIFDDQFSVERPDGSNFTLKIRSTKLEDSAMYFCASKATNTGELFFGEGSRLTVL.

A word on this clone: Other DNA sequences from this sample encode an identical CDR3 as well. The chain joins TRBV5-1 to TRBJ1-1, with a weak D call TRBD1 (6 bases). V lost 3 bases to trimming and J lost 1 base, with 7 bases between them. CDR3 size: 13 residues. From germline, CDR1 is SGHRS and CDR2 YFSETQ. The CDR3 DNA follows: TGCGCCAGCAGCTCGACAGGGAACACTGAAGCTTTCTTT. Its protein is CASSSTGNTEAFF.

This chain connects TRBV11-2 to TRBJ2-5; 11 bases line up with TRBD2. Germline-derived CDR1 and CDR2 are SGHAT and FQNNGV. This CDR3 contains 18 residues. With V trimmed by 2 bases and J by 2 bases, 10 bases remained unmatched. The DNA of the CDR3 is TGTGCCAGCAGCTTAAGGGCCGGCAGGACTAGCGGGCAAGAGACCCAGTACTTC. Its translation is CASSLRAGRTSGQETQYF.